This T cell receptor beta chain was captured by sequencing in a study of T-cell memory formation after mild COVID-19. The V and J ends lost 5 bases and 2 bases, in that order; junction bases with no gene match: 3. Germline CDR1 reads SGHTA; CDR2 reads FQGNSA. The CDR3 spans 14 residues. In TCRdb, the 5' RACE reads were re-called with MiXCR into one record per CDR3 protein. This table has under 300,000 distinct CDR3 sequences, 16% appearing once. This clonotype was found a few times. The clonotype was recovered from a man aged 18 to 29 who had mild COVID-19 (a few samples of this study predate the infection). Cell type and time point are not known. The sample consisted of PBMCs or a T cell subset sorted from them (not recorded which). The chain couples TRBV7-2 to TRBJ2-1; 7 bases line up with TRBD1. Written as DNA, the CDR3 is TGTGCCAGCAGCCCCGACAGGGCCTACAATGAGCAGTTCTTC. Translated, it gives CASSPDRAYNEQFF. Together with reference TRBV7-2 and TRBJ2-1, the CDR3 gives the full variable domain: GAGVSQSPSNKVTEKGKDVELRCDPISGHTALYWYRQSLGQGLEFLIYFQGNSAPDKSGLPSDRFSAERTGGSVSTLTIQRTQQEDSAVYLCASSPDRAYNEQFFGPGTRLTVL.